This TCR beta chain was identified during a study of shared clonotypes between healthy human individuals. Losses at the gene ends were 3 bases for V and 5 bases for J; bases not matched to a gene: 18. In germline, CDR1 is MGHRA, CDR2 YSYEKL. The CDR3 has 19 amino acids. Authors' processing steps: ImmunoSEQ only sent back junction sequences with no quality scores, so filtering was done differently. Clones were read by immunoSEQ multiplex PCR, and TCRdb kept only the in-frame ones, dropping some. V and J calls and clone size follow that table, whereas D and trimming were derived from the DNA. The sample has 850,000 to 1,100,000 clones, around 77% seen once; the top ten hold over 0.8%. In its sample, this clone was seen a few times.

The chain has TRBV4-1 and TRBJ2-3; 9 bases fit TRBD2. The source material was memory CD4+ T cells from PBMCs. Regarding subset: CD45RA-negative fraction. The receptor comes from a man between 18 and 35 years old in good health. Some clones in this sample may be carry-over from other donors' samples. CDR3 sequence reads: CASSHASLRIAGDRDTQYF. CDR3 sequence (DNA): TGCGCCAGCAGCCATGCCTCCCTCAGGATAGCGGGAGACAGAGATACGCAGTATTTT.